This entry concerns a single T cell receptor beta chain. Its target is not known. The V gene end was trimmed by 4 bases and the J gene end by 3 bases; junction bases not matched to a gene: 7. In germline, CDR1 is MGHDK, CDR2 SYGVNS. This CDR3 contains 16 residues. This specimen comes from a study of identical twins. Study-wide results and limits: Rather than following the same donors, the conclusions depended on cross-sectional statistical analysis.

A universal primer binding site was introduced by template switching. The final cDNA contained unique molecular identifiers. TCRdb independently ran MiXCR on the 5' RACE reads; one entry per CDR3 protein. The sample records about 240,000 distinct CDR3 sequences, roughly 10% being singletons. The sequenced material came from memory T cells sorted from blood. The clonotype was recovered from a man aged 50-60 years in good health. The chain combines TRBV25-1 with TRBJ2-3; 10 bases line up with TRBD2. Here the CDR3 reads CASSARAGGQTDTQYF. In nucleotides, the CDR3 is TGTGCCAGCAGTGCCCGAGCGGGGGGGCAGACAGATACGCAGTATTTT.